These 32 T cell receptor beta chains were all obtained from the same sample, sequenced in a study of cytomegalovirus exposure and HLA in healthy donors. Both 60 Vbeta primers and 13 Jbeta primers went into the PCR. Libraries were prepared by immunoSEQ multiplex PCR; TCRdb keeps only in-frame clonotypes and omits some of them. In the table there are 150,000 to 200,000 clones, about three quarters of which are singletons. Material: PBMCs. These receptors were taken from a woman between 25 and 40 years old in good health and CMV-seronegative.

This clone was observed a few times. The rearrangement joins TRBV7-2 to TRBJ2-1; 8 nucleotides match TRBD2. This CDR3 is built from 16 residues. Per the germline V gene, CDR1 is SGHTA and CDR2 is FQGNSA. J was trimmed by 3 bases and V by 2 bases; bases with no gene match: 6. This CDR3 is CASSLSGGGFYNEQFF. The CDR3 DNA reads TGTGCCAGCAGCTTATCCGGCGGGGGGTTCTACAATGAGCAGTTCTTC.

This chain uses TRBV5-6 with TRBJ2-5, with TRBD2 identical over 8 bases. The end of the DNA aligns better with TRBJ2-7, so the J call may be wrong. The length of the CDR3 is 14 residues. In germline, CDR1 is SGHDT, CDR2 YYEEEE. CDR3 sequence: CASSLSGGSYEQYF. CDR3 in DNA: TGTGCCAGCAGCTTAAGCGGGGGCTCCTACGAGCAGTACTTC.

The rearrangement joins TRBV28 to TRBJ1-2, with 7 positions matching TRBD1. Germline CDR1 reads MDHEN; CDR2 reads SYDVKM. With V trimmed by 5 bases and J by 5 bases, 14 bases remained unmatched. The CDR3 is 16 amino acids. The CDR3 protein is CASSRVLQGKGYGYTF. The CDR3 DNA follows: TGTGCCAGCAGTAGGGTACTACAGGGGAAGGGATATGGCTACACCTTC.

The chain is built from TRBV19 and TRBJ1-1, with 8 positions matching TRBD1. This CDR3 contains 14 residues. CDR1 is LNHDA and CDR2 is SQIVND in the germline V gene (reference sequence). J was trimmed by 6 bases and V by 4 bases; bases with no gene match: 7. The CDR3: CASSSRGLSAEAFF. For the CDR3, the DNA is TGTGCCAGTAGTAGCAGGGGGCTTAGCGCTGAAGCTTTCTTT.

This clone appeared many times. The CDR3 reads CASSLGQMNTEAFF. In DNA, the CDR3 is TGCGCCAGCAGCTTGGGCCAGATGAACACTGAAGCTTTCTTT. The genes are TRBV5-1 and TRBJ1-1; D uncertain. Germline V gene lookup returns CDR1 SGHRS and CDR2 YFSETQ. Trimming left V 0 bases short and J 0 bases short, with 6 bases between. The CDR3 runs to 14 residues.

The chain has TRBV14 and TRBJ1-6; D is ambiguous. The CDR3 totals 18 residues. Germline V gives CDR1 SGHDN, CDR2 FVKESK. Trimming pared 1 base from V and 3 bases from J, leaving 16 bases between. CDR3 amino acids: CASSQVYGLIFYNSPLHF. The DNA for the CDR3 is TGTGCCAGCAGCCAAGTATACGGTTTGATATTCTATAATTCACCCCTCCACTTT.

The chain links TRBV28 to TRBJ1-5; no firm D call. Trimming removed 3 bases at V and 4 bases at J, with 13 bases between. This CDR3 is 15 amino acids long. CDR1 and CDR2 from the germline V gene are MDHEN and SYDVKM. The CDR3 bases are TGTGCCAGCAGTTTTCCATCAACTGTGAATCAGCCCCAGCATTTT. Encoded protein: CASSFPSTVNQPQHF.

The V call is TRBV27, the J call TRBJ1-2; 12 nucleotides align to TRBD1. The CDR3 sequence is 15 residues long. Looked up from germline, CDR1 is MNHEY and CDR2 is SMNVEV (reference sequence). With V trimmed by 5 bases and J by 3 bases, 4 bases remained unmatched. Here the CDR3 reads CASSHGTGGHYGYTF. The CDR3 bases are TGTGCCAGCAGTCACGGGACAGGGGGCCACTATGGCTACACCTTC.

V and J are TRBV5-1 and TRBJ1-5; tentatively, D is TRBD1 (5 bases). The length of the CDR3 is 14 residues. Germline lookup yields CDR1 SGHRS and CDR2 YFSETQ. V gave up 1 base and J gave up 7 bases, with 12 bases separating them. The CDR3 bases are TGCGCCAGCAGCTTGACAGGCGGGGGGCAGCCCCAGCATTTT. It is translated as CASSLTGGGQPQHF.

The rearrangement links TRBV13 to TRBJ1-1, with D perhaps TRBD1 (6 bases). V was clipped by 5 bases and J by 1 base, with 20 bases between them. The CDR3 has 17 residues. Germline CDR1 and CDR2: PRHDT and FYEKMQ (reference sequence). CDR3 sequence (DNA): TGTGCCAGCAGCCGCCCCCCAGGGGCGCAATCGAACACTGAAGCTTTCTTT. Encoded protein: CASSRPPGAQSNTEAFF.

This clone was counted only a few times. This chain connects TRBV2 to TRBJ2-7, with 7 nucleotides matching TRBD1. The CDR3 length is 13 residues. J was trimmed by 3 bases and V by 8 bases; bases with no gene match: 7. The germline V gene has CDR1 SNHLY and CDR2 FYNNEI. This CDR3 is CASLRDSNYEQYF. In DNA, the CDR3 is TGTGCCAGCCTCAGGGACAGCAACTACGAGCAGTACTTC.

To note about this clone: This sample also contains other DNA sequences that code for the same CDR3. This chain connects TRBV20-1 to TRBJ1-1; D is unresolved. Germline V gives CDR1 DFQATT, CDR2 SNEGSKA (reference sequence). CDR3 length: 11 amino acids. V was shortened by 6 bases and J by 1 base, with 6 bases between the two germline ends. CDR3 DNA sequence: TGCAGTGCAGGGAGGAACACTGAAGCTTTCTTT. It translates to CSAGRNTEAFF.

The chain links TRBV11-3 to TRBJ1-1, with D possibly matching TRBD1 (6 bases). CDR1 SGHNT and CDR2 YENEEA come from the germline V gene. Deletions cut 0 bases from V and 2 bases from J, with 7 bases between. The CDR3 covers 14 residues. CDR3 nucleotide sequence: TGTGCCAGCAGCTTAGATGGGACAAACACTGAAGCTTTCTTT. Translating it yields CASSLDGTNTEAFF.

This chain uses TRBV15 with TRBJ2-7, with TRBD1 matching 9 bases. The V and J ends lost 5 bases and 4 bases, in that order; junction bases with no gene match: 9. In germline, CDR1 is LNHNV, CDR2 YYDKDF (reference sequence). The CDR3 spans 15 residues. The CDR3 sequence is CATSPGDRGRYEQYF. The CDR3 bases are TGTGCCACCAGCCCAGGCGACAGGGGGAGGTACGAGCAGTACTTC.

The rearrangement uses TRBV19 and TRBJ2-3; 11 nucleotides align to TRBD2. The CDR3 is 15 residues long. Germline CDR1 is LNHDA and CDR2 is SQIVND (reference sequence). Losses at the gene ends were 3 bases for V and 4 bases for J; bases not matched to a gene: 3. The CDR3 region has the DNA TGTGCCAGTAGTATGACTAGCGGGGTCCCAGATACGCAGTATTTT. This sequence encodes CASSMTSGVPDTQYF.

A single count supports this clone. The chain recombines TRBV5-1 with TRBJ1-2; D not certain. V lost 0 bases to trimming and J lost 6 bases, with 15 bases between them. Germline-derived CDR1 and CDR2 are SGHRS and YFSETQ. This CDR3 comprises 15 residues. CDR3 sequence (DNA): TGCGCCAGCAGCTTGGGGCCCGCAACTACCAATGGCTACACCTTC. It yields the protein CASSLGPATTNGYTF.

CDR3: CASSIDRTQYF. CDR3 sequence (DNA): TGTGCCAGTAGTATAGATCGGACGCAGTATTTT. The V call is TRBV19, the J call TRBJ2-3; D remains unclear. The CDR3 is 11 residues long. V lost 0 bases to trimming and J lost 9 bases, with 4 bases between them. Looked up from germline, CDR1 is LNHDA and CDR2 is SQIVND (reference sequence).

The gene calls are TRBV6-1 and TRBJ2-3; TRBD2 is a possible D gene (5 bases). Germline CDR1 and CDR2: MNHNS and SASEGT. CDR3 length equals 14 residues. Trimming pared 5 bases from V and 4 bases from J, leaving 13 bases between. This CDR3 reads CASSPDYNPDTQYF. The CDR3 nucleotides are TGTGCCAGCAGTCCCGACTACAATCCAGATACGCAGTATTTT.

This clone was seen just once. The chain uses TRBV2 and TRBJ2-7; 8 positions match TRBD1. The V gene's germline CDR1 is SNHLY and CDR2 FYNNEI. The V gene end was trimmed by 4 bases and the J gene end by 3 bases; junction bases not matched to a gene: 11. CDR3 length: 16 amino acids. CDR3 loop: CASSGKGQGASYEQYF. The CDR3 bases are TGTGCCAGCAGTGGGAAAGGCCAGGGGGCTAGCTACGAGCAGTACTTC.

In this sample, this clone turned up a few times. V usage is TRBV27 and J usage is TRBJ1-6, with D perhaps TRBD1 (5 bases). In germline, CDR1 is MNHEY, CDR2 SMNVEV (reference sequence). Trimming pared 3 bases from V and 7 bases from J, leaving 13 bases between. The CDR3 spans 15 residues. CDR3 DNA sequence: TGTGCCAGCAGTTTCGCGACAGTCGGCAATTCACCCCTCCACTTT. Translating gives CASSFATVGNSPLHF.

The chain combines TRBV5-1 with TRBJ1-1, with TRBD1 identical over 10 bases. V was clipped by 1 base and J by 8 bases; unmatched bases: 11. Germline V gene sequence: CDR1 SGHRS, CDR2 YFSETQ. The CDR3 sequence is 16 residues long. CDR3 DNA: TGCGCCAGCAGCTTGCCGGTGGGACAGGGGACATCGGAAGCTTTCTTT. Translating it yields CASSLPVGQGTSEAFF.

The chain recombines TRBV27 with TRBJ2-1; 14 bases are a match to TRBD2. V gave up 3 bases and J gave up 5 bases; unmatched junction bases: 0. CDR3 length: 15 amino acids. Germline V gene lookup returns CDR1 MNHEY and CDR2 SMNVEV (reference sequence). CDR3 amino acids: CASSLGLAGDNEQFF. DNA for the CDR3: TGTGCCAGCAGTTTGGGACTAGCGGGGGACAATGAGCAGTTCTTC.

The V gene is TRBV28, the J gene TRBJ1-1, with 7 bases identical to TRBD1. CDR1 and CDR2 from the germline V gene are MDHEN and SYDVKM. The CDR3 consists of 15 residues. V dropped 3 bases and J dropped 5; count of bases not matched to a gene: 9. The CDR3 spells CASSLADTGETEAFF. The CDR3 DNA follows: TGTGCCAGCAGTTTGGCCGACACAGGGGAAACTGAAGCTTTCTTT.

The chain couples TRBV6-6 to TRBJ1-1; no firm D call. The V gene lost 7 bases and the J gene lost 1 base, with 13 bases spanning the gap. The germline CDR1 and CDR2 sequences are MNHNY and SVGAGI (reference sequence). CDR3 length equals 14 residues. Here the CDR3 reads CASTPRAGNTEAFF. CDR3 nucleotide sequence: TGTGCCAGCACCCCACGGGCGGGGAACACTGAAGCTTTCTTT.

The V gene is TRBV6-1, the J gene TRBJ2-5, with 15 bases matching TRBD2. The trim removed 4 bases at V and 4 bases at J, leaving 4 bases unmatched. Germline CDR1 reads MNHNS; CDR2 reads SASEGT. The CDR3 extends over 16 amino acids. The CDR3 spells CASSVWGLAGGETQYF. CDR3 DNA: TGTGCCAGCAGTGTTTGGGGACTAGCGGGGGGAGAGACCCAGTACTTC.

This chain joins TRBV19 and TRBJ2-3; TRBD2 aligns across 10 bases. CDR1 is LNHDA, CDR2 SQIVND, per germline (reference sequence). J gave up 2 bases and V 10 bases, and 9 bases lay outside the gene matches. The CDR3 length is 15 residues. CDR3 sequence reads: CATSVTSGDTDTQYF. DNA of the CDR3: TGTGCCACCAGCGTAACTAGCGGGGACACAGATACGCAGTATTTT.

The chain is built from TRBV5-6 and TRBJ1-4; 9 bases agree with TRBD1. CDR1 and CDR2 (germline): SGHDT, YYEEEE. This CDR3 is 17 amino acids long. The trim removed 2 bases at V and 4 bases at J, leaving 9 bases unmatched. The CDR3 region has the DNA TGTGCCAGCAGCTTTCTTACCGGGACAGGGTTTAATGAAAAACTGTTTTTT. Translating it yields CASSFLTGTGFNEKLFF.

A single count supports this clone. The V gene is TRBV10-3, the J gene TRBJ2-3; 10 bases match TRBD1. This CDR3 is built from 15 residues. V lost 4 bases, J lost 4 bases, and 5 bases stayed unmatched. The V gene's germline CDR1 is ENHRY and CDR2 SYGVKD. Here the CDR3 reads CAISASGTGADTQYF. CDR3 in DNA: TGTGCCATCAGTGCCTCCGGGACAGGGGCAGATACGCAGTATTTT.

CDR3 nucleotide sequence: TGTGCCAGCGGGGGACAGGGGGCAAAAGGGTTTCGCGAGCAGTACTTC. It codes for CASGGQGAKGFREQYF. V is TRBV28 and J is TRBJ2-7, with 12 positions matching TRBD1. Losses at the gene ends were 8 bases for V and 6 bases for J; bases not matched to a gene: 14. Per germline, CDR1 MDHEN and CDR2 SYDVKM. There are 16 residues in the CDR3.

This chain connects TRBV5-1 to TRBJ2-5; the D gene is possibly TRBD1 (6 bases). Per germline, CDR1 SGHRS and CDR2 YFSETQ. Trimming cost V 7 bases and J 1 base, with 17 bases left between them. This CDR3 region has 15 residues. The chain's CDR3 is CASAYGAGVQETQYF. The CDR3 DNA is TGCGCCAGCGCCTATGGGGCAGGGGTCCAAGAGACCCAGTACTTC.

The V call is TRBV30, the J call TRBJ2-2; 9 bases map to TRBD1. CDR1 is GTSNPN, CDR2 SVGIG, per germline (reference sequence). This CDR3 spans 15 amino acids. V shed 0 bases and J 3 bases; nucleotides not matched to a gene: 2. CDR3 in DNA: TGTGCCTGGAGTGTCCGGGACAGGGACACCGGGGAGCTGTTTTTT. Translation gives CAWSVRDRDTGELFF.

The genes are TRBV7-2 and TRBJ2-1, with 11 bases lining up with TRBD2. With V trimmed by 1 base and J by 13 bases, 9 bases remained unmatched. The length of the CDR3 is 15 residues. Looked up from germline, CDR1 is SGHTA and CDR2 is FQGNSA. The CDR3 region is CASSLGGLAGGRQFF. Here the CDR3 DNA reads TGTGCCAGCAGCTTAGGTGGGCTAGCGGGGGGAAGACAGTTCTTC.